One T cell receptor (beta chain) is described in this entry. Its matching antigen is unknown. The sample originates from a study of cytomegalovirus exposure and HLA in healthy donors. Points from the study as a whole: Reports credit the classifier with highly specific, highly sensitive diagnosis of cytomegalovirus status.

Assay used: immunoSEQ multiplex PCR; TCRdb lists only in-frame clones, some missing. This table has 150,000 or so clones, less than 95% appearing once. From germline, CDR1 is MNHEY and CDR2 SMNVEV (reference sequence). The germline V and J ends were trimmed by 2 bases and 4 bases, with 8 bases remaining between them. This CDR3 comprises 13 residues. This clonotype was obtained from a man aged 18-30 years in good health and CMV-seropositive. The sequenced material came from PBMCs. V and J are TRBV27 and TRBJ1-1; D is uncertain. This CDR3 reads CASSLGVSTEAFF. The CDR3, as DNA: TGTGCCAGCAGTTTAGGAGTGAGCACTGAAGCTTTCTTT.